Shown below are 22 T cell receptor beta chains from a single sample sequenced in a study of early T cells in non-severe SARS-CoV-2 infection. Each CDR3 protein gets one entry after TCRdb re-called the 5' RACE reads with MiXCR. The sample yields around 46,000 distinct CDR3 sequences, around 6% seen once. Sequenced input: whole blood. These TCRs come from an adult who was a healthcare worker with PCR-confirmed SARS-CoV-2 infection or an uninfected control (not recorded which).

This clonotype turned up a few times. Written as DNA, the CDR3 is TGTGCCACCAGTGACCGGACAGGCCGGGGCACCATATATTTT. Translating it yields CATSDRTGRGTIYF. The chain carries TRBV24-1 and TRBJ1-3; 7 nucleotides align to TRBD1. Germline values: CDR1 KGHDR, CDR2 SFDVKD. This CDR3 comprises 14 residues. Trimming at V came to 4 bases and at J to 9 bases, leaving 8 bases not matched to a gene.

This clonotype was recorded many times. This chain connects TRBV29-1 to TRBJ2-6; the D is unclear. V was pared by 0 bases and J by 0 bases, with 6 bases between. Germline lookup yields CDR1 SQVTM and CDR2 ANQGSEA. The CDR3 is made up of 15 amino acids. CDR3 amino acids: CSVEEVPSGANVLTF. The CDR3 bases are TGCAGCGTTGAAGAGGTACCCTCTGGGGCCAACGTCCTGACTTTC.

At least ten counts were recorded for this clonotype. This chain joins TRBV10-3 and TRBJ1-2; D gene unclear. Germline CDR1 is ENHRY and CDR2 is SYGVKD. The CDR3 is 13 residues long. Trimming cost V 6 bases and J 2 bases, with 10 bases left between them. The CDR3 region is CAISADPNYGYTF. The CDR3 DNA reads TGTGCCATCAGCGCCGACCCCAACTATGGCTACACCTTC.

At least ten counts were recorded for this clonotype. The rearrangement links TRBV29-1 to TRBJ2-7; the match to TRBD1 covers 11 bases. The CDR3 sequence is 14 residues long. V was clipped by 4 bases and J by 3 bases; unmatched bases: 5. Germline lookup yields CDR1 SQVTM and CDR2 ANQGSEA. DNA for the CDR3: TGCAGCGTTGCCTTAGGGACAGGGGGCTACGAGCAGTACTTC. This encodes CSVALGTGGYEQYF.

The rearrangement uses TRBV5-1 and TRBJ2-3, with D perhaps matching TRBD1 (6 bases). Trimming shortened V by 0 bases and J by 1 base, and 12 bases separated the two germline ends. The V gene's germline CDR1 is SGHRS and CDR2 YFSETQ. The CDR3 loop spans 16 amino acids. The DNA of the CDR3 is TGCGCCAGCAGCTTGGAAGCAGGGGCTGGCACAGATACGCAGTATTTT. The encoded protein is CASSLEAGAGTDTQYF. The entire variable domain, with the rest obtained from reference TRBV5-1 and TRBJ2-3, is as follows: KAGVTQTPRYLIKTRGQQVTLSCSPISGHRSVSWYQQTPGQGLQFLFEYFSETQRNKGNFPGRFSGRQFSNSRSEMNVSTLELGDSALYLCASSLEAGAGTDTQYFGPGTRLTVL.

This clonotype occurred many times. The chain has TRBV7-9 and TRBJ1-3; no reliable D call. Germline V gene lookup returns CDR1 SEHNR and CDR2 FQNEAQ (reference sequence). The CDR3 is 14 amino acids. V lost 5 bases and J lost 2, with 10 bases in between. For the CDR3, the DNA is TGTGCCAGCAGCAGACTCTCCCCTGGAAACACCATATATTTT. Its translation is CASSRLSPGNTIYF.

This clonotype was detected ten times or more. This chain uses TRBV10-3 with TRBJ2-6, with TRBD1 matching over 8 bases. Per the germline V gene, CDR1 is ENHRY and CDR2 is SYGVKD. V shed 5 bases and J 4 bases; nucleotides not matched to a gene: 10. The CDR3 length is 17 residues. The CDR3 is CAISTRQGSEGANVLTF. The CDR3 DNA sequence: TGTGCCATCAGTACCAGACAGGGGAGCGAGGGGGCCAACGTCCTGACTTTC.

This clonotype was seen a handful of times. The rearrangement uses TRBV7-3 and TRBJ2-1; D gene uncertain. The V end was cut by 2 bases, the J end by 6 bases, with 14 bases between. The length of the CDR3 is 15 residues. CDR1 is SGHTA, CDR2 FQGTGA, per germline. CDR3 sequence: CASSLGLLGVNEQFF. CDR3 coding DNA: TGTGCCAGCAGCTTAGGCCTCCTCGGCGTCAATGAGCAGTTCTTC.

This clonotype was recorded many times. This chain joins TRBV24-1 and TRBJ2-3; 11 bases map to TRBD1. The CDR3 extends over 17 amino acids. After removal of 0 bases from V and 8 bases from J, the junction contained 9 bases not matched to a gene. Germline lookup yields CDR1 KGHDR and CDR2 SFDVKD. The CDR3 DNA reads TGTGCCACCAGTGATTTGATGGACAGGGGGCGAAGGTGTACGCAGTATTTT. This sequence encodes CATSDLMDRGRRCTQYF.

This clonotype was recorded at least ten times. The chain combines TRBV6-5 with TRBJ2-2, with unresolved D. V lost 1 base to trimming and J lost 6 bases, with 3 bases between them. CDR3 size: 12 residues. The germline CDR1 and CDR2 sequences are MNHEY and SVGAGI. CDR3 loop: CASSYFAGELFF. The DNA for the CDR3 is TGTGCCAGCAGTTACTTCGCCGGGGAGCTGTTTTTT.

This clonotype was recorded many times. The J gene is TRBJ1-1, the V gene TRBV12-3 or TRBV12-4; D not certain. There are 13 residues in the CDR3. Trimming stripped 6 bases from V and 8 bases from J, with 16 bases between. The CDR3 here is CASSPALELEAFF. Here the CDR3 DNA reads TGTGCCAGCAGCCCAGCCTTAGAACTAGAAGCTTTCTTT.

V and J are TRBV7-2 and TRBJ2-2; D is perhaps TRBD1 (5 bases). Germline CDR1 and CDR2: SGHTA and FQGNSA. There are 13 residues in the CDR3. V lost 5 bases, J lost 4 bases, and 8 bases lay in between. As DNA, the CDR3 is TGTGCCAGCAGCGGGGCTCTCACCGGGGAGCTGTTTTTT. This sequence encodes CASSGALTGELFF. Complete variable domain (other parts from reference TRBV7-2 and TRBJ2-2): GAGVSQSPSNKVTEKGKDVELRCDPISGHTALYWYRQSLGQGLEFLIYFQGNSAPDKSGLPSDRFSAERTGGSVSTLTIQRTQQEDSAVYLCASSGALTGELFFGEGSRLTVL.

This clonotype was recorded at least ten times. The gene calls are TRBV2 and TRBJ1-5; D gene uncertain. CDR1 and CDR2 (germline): SNHLY, FYNNEI. The CDR3 runs 16 residues. V dropped 4 bases and J dropped 0 bases, with 13 bases sitting between them. CDR3 region: CASSGVSWLSNQPQHF. CDR3 nucleotide sequence: TGTGCCAGCAGTGGGGTTAGCTGGCTTAGCAATCAGCCCCAGCATTTT.

In this sample, this clonotype turned up many times. CDR3 protein: CASSPVPSGSHEQYF. CDR3 coding DNA: TGTGCCAGCAGCCCCGTACCTAGCGGGAGCCACGAGCAGTACTTC. The chain joins TRBV3-1 to TRBJ2-7, with TRBD2 matching 10 bases. V was pared by 4 bases and J by 5 bases, with 8 bases of the junction left unmatched. Germline V gives CDR1 LGHDT, CDR2 YNNKEL (reference sequence). The CDR3 is made up of 15 amino acids.

This clonotype was detected ten times or more. V and J are TRBV20-1 and TRBJ2-7, with a tentative D call TRBD2 (6 bases). The CDR3 covers 12 residues. V lost 1 base and J lost 5, with 9 bases in between. Germline V gene data show CDR1 as DFQATT and CDR2 as SNEGSKA (reference sequence). The CDR3 DNA is TGCAGTGCTAGAGCCCCGGGGGACGAGCAGTACTTC. Its translation is CSARAPGDEQYF.

This clonotype was detected many times. The chain uses TRBV4-1 and TRBJ1-2; weak D call: TRBD1 (5 bases). This CDR3 contains 15 residues. The V and J ends lost 4 bases and 3 bases respectively, with 15 bases between them. Germline assignment: CDR1 MGHRA and CDR2 YSYEKL. The CDR3 here is CASSPQMDTYYGYTF. CDR3 DNA sequence: TGCGCCAGCAGCCCACAAATGGACACCTACTATGGCTACACCTTC.

This clonotype was picked up many times. The chain joins TRBV7-8 to TRBJ2-7, with 9 nucleotides matching TRBD2. The CDR3 covers 14 residues. Looked up from germline, CDR1 is SGHVS and CDR2 is FQNEAQ. The V gene end was trimmed by 3 bases and the J gene end by 6 bases; junction bases not matched to a gene: 6. Written as DNA, the CDR3 is TGTGCCAGCAGCTTTGTTAGCGGGGGCCCCGAGCAGTACTTC. The encoded protein is CASSFVSGGPEQYF.

This clonotype showed up many times. This chain joins TRBV18 and TRBJ2-7; the match to TRBD2 covers 9 bases. This CDR3 region has 14 residues. The germline gives CDR1 KGHSH, CDR2 LQKENI. J lost 9 bases, V lost 6 bases, and 12 bases had no gene match. This CDR3 is CASSPAGGGVSQYF. For the CDR3, the DNA is TGTGCCAGCTCGCCAGCGGGGGGCGGGGTCTCGCAGTACTTC.

For this clonotype: Since a much larger clone is just one base distant, this may be a read error. This chain connects TRBV14 to TRBJ2-5; D is unclear. The end of the DNA is better explained by TRBJ2-1, so the J call may be wrong. Germline V lookup: CDR1 SGHDN, CDR2 FVKESK. The CDR3 spans 14 residues. CDR3 region: CASSQVVSLETQFF. In DNA form, the CDR3 reads TGTGCCAGCAGCCAAGTTGTGTCCTTAGAGACCCAGTTCTTC.

This clonotype occurred many times. The J gene is TRBJ2-7, the V gene TRBV30; D not certain. CDR1 GTSNPN and CDR2 SVGIG come from the germline V gene (reference sequence). The V and J ends lost 0 bases and 3 bases respectively, with 6 bases between them. This CDR3 region has 12 residues. The CDR3 nucleotides read TGTGCCTGGAGTGTATCCTACTACGAGCAGTACTTC. Amino acids: CAWSVSYYEQYF.

The table lists this clonotype with many counts. This chain's CDR3 is CASSVGQGPHEQFF. DNA for the CDR3: TGTGCCAGCAGCGTCGGACAGGGCCCACATGAGCAGTTCTTC. The J gene is TRBJ2-1, the V gene TRBV9; 8 bases are a match to TRBD1. Germline assignment: CDR1 SGDLS and CDR2 YYNGEE. V gave up 2 bases and J gave up 8 bases; unmatched junction bases: 6. The CDR3 runs 14 residues. The variable domain in full, completed from reference TRBV9 and TRBJ2-1, reads DSGVTQTPKHLITATGQRVTLRCSPRSGDLSVYWYQQSLDQGLQFLIQYYNGEERAKGNILERFSAQQFPDLHSELNLSSLELGDSALYFCASSVGQGPHEQFFGPGTRLTVL.

This clonotype was seen ten or more times. The chain recombines TRBV12-5 with TRBJ2-1; TRBD2 matches 11 bases. Germline trimming cut 4 bases from V and 4 bases from J; bases unmatched to any gene: 6. In germline, CDR1 is LGHNT, CDR2 FRNRAP. The CDR3 consists of 16 residues. The CDR3 region is CASGSSSGGRYNEQFF. The DNA of the CDR3 is TGTGCTAGTGGTTCCTCTAGCGGGGGGCGATACAATGAGCAGTTCTTC.